Sequencing of this T cell receptor beta chain was carried out in a study of Graves' ophthalmopathy and Graves' hyperthyroidism. Study findings and constraints: Detection in blood was also observed for most expanded thyroid clonotypes above 0.001 frequency.

The germline CDR1 and CDR2 sequences are SGHTA and FQGNSA. Trimming cost V 3 bases and J 10 bases, with 22 bases left between them. The CDR3 is 17 residues long. The authors amplified TCR beta CDR3 regions, and they did so from RNA transcripts for repertoire sequencing. Second-round multiplex PCR came after first-round RT-PCR with HTBI primers. TCRdb processed the multiplex PCR reads anew with MiXCR; each CDR3 protein has one entry. The data show around 1,200,000 distinct CDR3 sequences, about 38% seen once. There are many counts of this clonotype. No antigen is known for it. This rearrangement joins TRBV7-2 to TRBJ1-6; TRBD1 is a possible D gene (6 bases). This clonotype was obtained from an adult man with Graves' hyperthyroidism. The sequenced sample consisted of peripheral blood or thyroid tissue (not recorded which). This chain's CDR3 is CASSFRVGGTMGSPLHF. CDR3 in DNA: TGTGCCAGCAGCTTCCGGGTCGGGGGCACAATGGGGTCACCCCTCCACTTT.